Here is one T cell receptor beta chain with its context. V shed 10 bases and J shed 3 bases, with 16 bases lying between them. The germline gives CDR1 MDHEN, CDR2 SYDVKM. This CDR3 is 14 amino acids long. The sample is drawn from a study of blood T cell repertoires in COVID-19. Clones were read by immunoSEQ multiplex PCR, and TCRdb kept only the in-frame ones, dropping some. Of fewer than 300,000 clones listed, 65% to 85% are singletons. V is TRBV28 and J is TRBJ1-5, with D unclear. The clonotype originates from a human donor with COVID-19, enrolled during active disease. The donor label of this sample is uncertain. The source material was peripheral blood. CDR3 amino acids: CATSSDGINQPQHF. Here the CDR3 DNA reads TGTGCCACCTCCTCGGACGGGATCAATCAGCCCCAGCATTTT.